This TCR beta chain was identified during a study of blood T cell repertoires in COVID-19. J was trimmed by 3 bases and V by 2 bases; bases with no gene match: 7. Germline V gene data show CDR1 as SGHVS and CDR2 as FQNEAQ. This CDR3 has 16 amino acids. Clones were sequenced by immunoSEQ multiplex PCR, and TCRdb holds only the in-frame ones, with some missing. The table shows hundreds of thousands of clones, with approximately 87% occurring only once. The V call is TRBV7-8, the J call TRBJ2-1; 7 bases map to TRBD1. The sequence derives from a woman aged 45-60 years who had recovered from COVID-19. The sequenced sample was PBMCs or T cells enriched from blood (not recorded which). CDR3: CASSLTTAGGYNEQFF. The DNA for the CDR3 is TGTGCCAGCAGCTTAACGACGGCAGGGGGCTACAATGAGCAGTTCTTC. The full variable domain, rest sourced from reference TRBV7-8 and TRBJ2-1, is GAGVSQSPRYKVAKRGQDVALRCDPISGHVSLFWYQQALGQGPEFLTYFQNEAQLDKSGLPSDRFFAERPEGSVSTLKIQRTQQEDSAVYLCASSLTTAGGYNEQFFGPGTRLTVL.